These 25 T cell receptor beta chains were sequenced from one sample in a study of T cell responses to AZD1222 COVID-19 vaccine (dated by TCRdb to the early 2020s). This specimen's time point label, per the study, means: baseline before first vaccination. Library prep was done by the immunoSEQ multiplex PCR assay. This immuneACCESS table, as held by TCRdb, lists in-frame sequences with V and J called but not all clones. Of the missing ones, under half trace to an unresolved V gene in checked studies; the others have no known cause. This sample gives 130,000 or so clones in total; about nine tenths of them show up just once. The ten biggest clones cover less than 9% of the sample. Sequencing used peripheral blood, obtained on day 0 of AZD1222 vaccination. These receptors were taken from an adult in good health.

The chain employs TRBV6-2 or TRBV6-3 and TRBJ2-5; D is possibly TRBD1 (6 bases). The CDR3 runs 16 residues. Trimming cost V 4 bases and J 5 bases, with 20 bases left between them. The V gene's germline CDR1 is MNHEY and CDR2 SVGEGT. DNA for the CDR3: TGTGCCAGCAGTTGGGCCCGGGACACAATAACGGAGACCCAGTACTTC. Translation gives CASSWARDTITETQYF.

The CDR3 DNA follows: TGTGCCAGCAGCTCTGGGACATACCCTACGAGGAAGGCTGAAGCTTTCTTT. Translated: CASSSGTYPTRKAEAFF. The chain is built from TRBV14 and TRBJ1-1; the D gene is possibly TRBD1 (6 bases). Trimming took off 5 bases at V and 6 bases at J, with 25 bases between the two ends. Per the germline V gene, CDR1 is SGHDN and CDR2 is FVKESK. The CDR3 is made up of 17 amino acids.

V and J are TRBV6-2 or TRBV6-3 and TRBJ1-4; 7 nucleotides match TRBD1. The CDR3 covers 15 residues. V shed 6 bases, J shed 6 bases, and the junction held 10 bases outside the gene matches. Germline values: CDR1 MNHEY, CDR2 SVGEGT. The CDR3 sequence is CASSHGQVKYEKLFF. The CDR3 DNA sequence: TGTGCCAGCAGCCACGGACAGGTGAAGTATGAAAAACTGTTTTTT.

The chain links TRBV7-3 to TRBJ2-6; D tentatively fits TRBD1 or TRBD2 (6 bases each). CDR1 is SGHTA, CDR2 FQGTGA, per germline. This CDR3 has 16 residues. Between the trimmed V and J ends, which lost 5 bases and 9 bases, there was a span of 20 bases. In nucleotides, the CDR3 is TGTGCCAGCAGCCCCGGGGGCGGGCTGGGAGGCAACGTCCTGACTTTC. It is translated as CASSPGGGLGGNVLTF.

The chain joins TRBV28 to TRBJ1-1; D might be TRBD1 (6 bases). Germline V gene sequence: CDR1 MDHEN, CDR2 SYDVKM. The CDR3 is 14 amino acids. The V end lost 4 bases, the J end lost 2 bases, and 11 bases lay between the germline ends. CDR3 DNA: TGTGCCAGCAGTTATGTGGACAGTAACACTGAAGCTTTCTTT. Its protein is CASSYVDSNTEAFF. Full variable domain (rest looked up from reference TRBV28 and TRBJ1-1): DVKVTQSSRYLVKRTGEKVFLECVQDMDHENMFWYRQDPGLGLRLIYFSYDVKMKEKGDIPEGYSVSREKKERFSLILESASTNQTSMYLCASSYVDSNTEAFFGQGTRLTVV.

The V and J genes are TRBV4-3 and TRBJ2-2; tentative D call: TRBD1 (5 bases). The CDR3 runs 17 residues. Germline values: CDR1 LGHNA, CDR2 YSLEER. Trimming pared 2 bases from V and 0 bases from J, leaving 13 bases between. CDR3 in amino acids: CASSQLTENANTGELFF. In DNA, the CDR3 is TGCGCCAGCAGCCAACTGACAGAGAACGCGAACACCGGGGAGCTGTTTTTT.

The rearrangement links TRBV2 to TRBJ1-6, with no clear D. V was shortened by 6 bases and J by 5 bases, with 8 bases between the two germline ends. Germline assignment: CDR1 SNHLY and CDR2 FYNNEI. This CDR3 is built from 13 residues. This chain's CDR3 is CASRYSNNSPLHF. CDR3 in DNA: TGTGCCAGCAGGTACAGCAATAATTCACCCCTCCACTTT.

This clone was counted a single time. The rearrangement joins TRBV30 to TRBJ1-2, with 9 nucleotides matching TRBD1. The CDR3 is made up of 13 amino acids. Germline CDR1 is GTSNPN and CDR2 is SVGIG (reference sequence). After removal of 6 bases from V and 6 bases from J, the junction contained 8 bases not matched to a gene. The CDR3 DNA reads TGTGCCTGTCCCGGGACAGGGTACCATGGCTACACCTTC. Translating gives CACPGTGYHGYTF.

This rearrangement joins TRBV6-2 or TRBV6-3 to TRBJ1-5, with 8 bases that match TRBD1. The germline gives CDR1 MNHEY, CDR2 SVGEGT. This CDR3 is built from 15 residues. V shed 5 bases, J shed 0 bases, and the junction held 3 bases outside the gene matches. CDR3 bases: TGTGCCAGCAGTAGACAGGGGTTTAGCAATCAGCCCCAGCATTTT. Translation: CASSRQGFSNQPQHF.

CDR3 region: CATSRGEDYGYTF. CDR3 bases: TGTGCCACCAGCAGGGGGGAGGACTATGGCTACACCTTC. The gene calls are TRBV15 and TRBJ1-2, with D tentatively TRBD1 (5 bases). The CDR3 consists of 13 residues. The germline V and J ends were trimmed by 3 bases and 3 bases, with 8 bases remaining between them. Looked up from germline, CDR1 is LNHNV and CDR2 is YYDKDF (reference sequence).

The chain is built from TRBV27 and TRBJ2-3, with unresolved D. CDR3 length equals 14 residues. Looked up from germline, CDR1 is MNHEY and CDR2 is SMNVEV (reference sequence). V lost 5 bases and J 4 bases, leaving 13 bases between the germline ends. The CDR3, as DNA: TGTGCCAGCAGTCGAAACATAAGGGCAGATACGCAGTATTTT. Translating it yields CASSRNIRADTQYF.

The gene calls are TRBV2 and TRBJ1-6; D gene unclear. From germline, CDR1 is SNHLY and CDR2 FYNNEI. The CDR3 spans 11 residues. V was pared by 9 bases and J by 8 bases, with 8 bases between. CDR3 protein: CASSVDSPLHF. As DNA, the CDR3 is TGTGCCAGTTCAGTGGATTCACCCCTCCACTTT.

This sequence joins TRBV5-5 and TRBJ1-2; D unclear. This CDR3 is 14 amino acids long. The V gene's germline CDR1 is SGHKS and CDR2 YYEKEE (reference sequence). The ends were cut back, 2 bases at V and 4 bases at J, with 12 bases in the middle. The CDR3 spells CASSLVWRTYGYTF. In DNA form, the CDR3 reads TGTGCCAGCAGCTTAGTATGGAGGACCTATGGCTACACCTTC. Filled out from reference TRBV5-5 and TRBJ1-2, the complete variable domain reads DAGVTQSPTHLIKTRGQQVTLRCSPISGHKSVSWYQQVLGQGPQFIFQYYEKEERGRGNFPDRFSARQFPNYSSELNVNALLLGDSALYLCASSLVWRTYGYTFGSGTRLTVV.

The chain has TRBV28 and TRBJ1-6, with 10 bases identical to TRBD1. The CDR3 runs 14 residues. CDR1 is MDHEN and CDR2 is SYDVKM in the germline V gene. V shed 6 bases, J shed 15 bases, and the junction held 11 bases outside the gene matches. The CDR3 bases are TGTGCCAGCAGACCGGGACAGGGGCACTCTAACCTCCACTTT. Its protein is CASRPGQGHSNLHF.

The chain couples TRBV7-8 to TRBJ1-2, with TRBD1 as a possible D gene (5 bases). This CDR3 comprises 13 residues. V was shortened by 4 bases and J by 5 bases, with 11 bases between the two germline ends. Germline values: CDR1 SGHVS, CDR2 FQNEAQ. The CDR3 loop is CASSSGTFYGYTF. CDR3 DNA sequence: TGTGCCAGCAGCTCTGGGACGTTTTATGGCTACACCTTC.

The chain recombines TRBV7-3 with TRBJ1-1, with a weak D call TRBD1 (5 bases). CDR1 SGHTA and CDR2 FQGTGA come from the germline V gene. This CDR3 contains 15 residues. With 5 bases removed from V and 4 bases from J, the gap between germline ends came to 17 bases. The CDR3 sequence is CASSPPGGVITEAFF. DNA of the CDR3: TGTGCCAGCAGCCCCCCGGGAGGGGTGATCACTGAAGCTTTCTTT.

The chain employs TRBV4-3 and TRBJ1-6; D is unresolved. Trimming removed 3 bases from V and 7 bases from J, with 7 bases in between. The CDR3 loop spans 13 amino acids. CDR1 and CDR2 (germline): LGHNA, YSLEER. Here the CDR3 DNA reads TGCGCCAGCAGCCAGGAACAGAATTCACCCCTCCACTTT. It encodes CASSQEQNSPLHF.

The genes are TRBV24-1 and TRBJ1-2, with D tentatively TRBD1 (5 bases). V was cut by 5 bases and J by 6 bases, with 12 bases left in between. This CDR3 has 13 amino acids. CDR1 KGHDR and CDR2 SFDVKD come from the germline V gene. The DNA for the CDR3 is TGTGCCACCAGTGTAGGGGTATCAGATGGCTACACCTTC. It codes for CATSVGVSDGYTF.

The J gene is TRBJ2-3, the V gene TRBV19; no clear D. CDR1 is LNHDA, CDR2 SQIVND, per germline (reference sequence). The CDR3 sequence is 16 residues long. V lost 7 bases and J 0 bases, leaving 17 bases between the germline ends. CDR3 in amino acids: CASIPTSATSTDTQYF. Here the CDR3 DNA reads TGTGCCAGTATCCCAACGTCAGCTACTAGCACAGATACGCAGTATTTT.

In this sample, this clone turned up once. The chain has TRBV5-4 and TRBJ1-1, with D uncertain. The CDR3 consists of 14 residues. V lost 1 base and J lost 2, with 9 bases in between. CDR1 is SGHNT and CDR2 is YYREEE in the germline V gene (reference sequence). CDR3 sequence: CASSLKGPNTEAFF. The CDR3 coding sequence is TGTGCCAGCAGCTTGAAAGGACCCAACACTGAAGCTTTCTTT.

In this sample, this clone turned up once. This chain joins TRBV2 and TRBJ2-1; D might be TRBD1 (6 bases). The V end was cut by 1 base, the J end by 7 bases, with 14 bases between. The CDR3 loop spans 15 amino acids. Germline V gives CDR1 SNHLY, CDR2 FYNNEI. CDR3 region: CASSEVSGRGNEQFF. The DNA of the CDR3 is TGTGCCAGCAGTGAAGTCTCGGGAAGGGGGAATGAGCAGTTCTTC.

This chain links TRBV7-6 with TRBJ2-2; 10 bases match TRBD2. Trimming at V came to 2 bases and at J to 4 bases, leaving 10 bases not matched to a gene. This CDR3 has 18 amino acids. Per germline, CDR1 SGHVS and CDR2 FNYEAQ. CDR3 sequence reads: CASSLRLAGAGVTGELFF. In nucleotides, the CDR3 is TGTGCCAGCAGCTTACGGCTAGCGGGGGCCGGGGTCACCGGGGAGCTGTTTTTT.

The chain joins TRBV6-1 to TRBJ2-3; D uncertain. The germline V gene has CDR1 MNHNS and CDR2 SASEGT. The CDR3 runs 14 residues. Trimming left V 3 bases short and J 0 bases short, with 7 bases between. This CDR3 reads CASSDRSSTDTQYF. The DNA of the CDR3 is TGTGCCAGCAGTGACAGATCTAGCACAGATACGCAGTATTTT.

The chain links TRBV6-2 or TRBV6-3 to TRBJ1-1; D gene ambiguous. Trimming took off 5 bases at V and 5 bases at J, with 12 bases between the two ends. This CDR3 has 13 amino acids. Germline-derived CDR1 and CDR2 are MNHEY and SVGEGT. CDR3: CASSPPGGTEAFF. CDR3 bases: TGTGCCAGCAGTCCCCCCGGCGGGACTGAAGCTTTCTTT.

The V gene is TRBV4-3, the J gene TRBJ1-2; TRBD1 aligns across 7 bases. The CDR3 is 15 residues long. Trimming removed 1 base from V and 1 base from J; junction bases left unmatched: 3. The germline CDR1 and CDR2 sequences are LGHNA and YSLEER. CDR3 residues: CASSQGQGGNYGYTF. In DNA, the CDR3 is TGCGCCAGCAGCCAAGGCCAGGGGGGTAACTATGGCTACACCTTC.